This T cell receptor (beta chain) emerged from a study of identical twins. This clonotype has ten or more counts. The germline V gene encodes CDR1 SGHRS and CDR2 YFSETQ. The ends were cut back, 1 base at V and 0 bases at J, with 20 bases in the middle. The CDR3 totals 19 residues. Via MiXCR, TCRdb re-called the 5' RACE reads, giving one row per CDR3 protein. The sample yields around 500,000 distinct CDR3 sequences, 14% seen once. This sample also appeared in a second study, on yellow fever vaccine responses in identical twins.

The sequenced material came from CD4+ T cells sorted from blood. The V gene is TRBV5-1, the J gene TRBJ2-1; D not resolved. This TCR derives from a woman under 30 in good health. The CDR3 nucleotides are TGCGCCAGCAGCTTGTCAAAAGTTCTCGCGGTTAGCTCCTACAATGAGCAGTTCTTC. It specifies CASSLSKVLAVSSYNEQFF.